This entry concerns a single T cell receptor beta chain. Its antigen is not identified. V lost 9 bases to trimming and J lost 4 bases, with 15 bases between them. The CDR3 runs 13 residues. Germline assignment: CDR1 LNHDA and CDR2 SQIVND (reference sequence). Samples with a second dose at about 4 or about 12 weeks were pooled together. TCRdb's copy holds only in-frame clones and misses some; the assay was immunoSEQ multiplex PCR. This table holds 150,000 to 200,000 clones, around nine tenths found once. The record originates from a study of T cell responses to AZD1222 COVID-19 vaccine. Study results and limitations: The peak T cell response came first, and repertoires were sampled only after it. Only a handful of AZD1222 recipients, several in all, had baseline seropositivity.

This sequence joins TRBV19 and TRBJ1-2, with D possibly TRBD1 on 5 matching bases. The sequencing here drew on peripheral blood, taken 28 days after the second AZD1222 dose. This clonotype originated in an adult who received the AZD1222 COVID-19 vaccine. DNA of the CDR3: TGTGCCAGCCGGGACGCAACACGCTATGGCTACACCTTC. It translates to CASRDATRYGYTF.